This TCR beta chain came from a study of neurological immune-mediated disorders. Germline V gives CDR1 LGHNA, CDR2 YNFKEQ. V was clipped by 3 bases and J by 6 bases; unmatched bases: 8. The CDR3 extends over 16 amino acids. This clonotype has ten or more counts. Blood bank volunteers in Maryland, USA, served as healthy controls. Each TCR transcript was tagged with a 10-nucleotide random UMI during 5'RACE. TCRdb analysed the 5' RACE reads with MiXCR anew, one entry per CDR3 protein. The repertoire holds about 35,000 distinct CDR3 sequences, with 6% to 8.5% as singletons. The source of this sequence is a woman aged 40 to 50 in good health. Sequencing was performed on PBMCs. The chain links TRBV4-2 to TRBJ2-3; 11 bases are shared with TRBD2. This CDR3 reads CASSQAGTSGWDTQYF. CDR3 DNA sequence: TGTGCCAGCAGCCAGGCCGGGACTAGCGGATGGGATACGCAGTATTTT.